What follows describes a single T cell receptor (beta chain). The antigen is not known. This specimen comes from a study of shared clonotypes between healthy human individuals. Across the study: Donors, aged 18 to 49, were a couple of women and a few men.

The CDR3 contains 11 residues. Germline loops: CDR1 SGHNT, CDR2 YYREEE (reference sequence). V was shortened by 5 bases and J by 8 bases, with 8 bases between the two germline ends. For each subset, genomic DNA was distributed in equal portions over several immunoSEQ plates. In the original processing: ImmunoSEQ gave junction-only sequences without quality scores, so filtering differed. The method was immunoSEQ multiplex PCR; TCRdb's version includes in-frame clones alone and lacks a portion of them. The DNA gave D and trimming, while V, J and clone size come from that table. The sample consists of about 490,000 clones, approximately 81% of them appearing once. Broader study findings: Genetic and exposure-history diversity was limited by the few donors.

The receptor's source is a woman in her forties in good health. Some clones in this sample may be carry-over from other donors' samples. V and J are TRBV5-4 and TRBJ2-1; D remains ambiguous. The sequenced sample was PBMCs. CDR3 region: CASRLMDEQFF. The CDR3 DNA reads as TGTGCCAGCAGGTTGATGGATGAGCAGTTCTTC.